Below are 10 T cell receptor beta chains sequenced from a single sample in a study of blood T cells in healthy people across ages. It was with a sample-barcoded 5' primer and a J-beta primer mix that a second PCR of about 6 to 11 cycles was run. MiXCR was run by TCRdb on the 5' RACE reads, yielding one entry per CDR3 protein. The sample lists 1.5 million to 2 million distinct CDR3 sequences; over 25% were seen once. The sample was blood. Receptor source: a woman in her twenties or thirties in good health.

To note about this clonotype: A much more abundant neighbour one base away suggests this may be a read error. This is likely a read error, given that the CDR3 carries no conserved phenylalanine or tryptophan at its end. The chain has TRBV27 and TRBJ2-4, with 12 bases identical to TRBD2. TRBJ2-7 explains the end of the DNA better; the J call may be wrong. This CDR3 has 21 residues. Germline CDR1 reads MNHEY; CDR2 reads SMNVEV (reference sequence). This CDR3 is CASSLRSGTSGRPRISYEQYC. For the CDR3, the DNA is TGTGCCAGCAGTTTGAGGTCGGGAACTAGCGGGAGGCCAAGAATCAGCTACGAGCAGTACTGC.

This clonotype came up many times. The rearrangement uses TRBV29-1 and TRBJ2-1, with 7 bases that match TRBD2. In germline, CDR1 is SQVTM, CDR2 ANQGSEA. V lost 5 bases to trimming and J lost 0 bases; unmatched junction nucleotides: 7. The CDR3 totals 15 residues. The CDR3 coding sequence is TGCAGCGTTATGAGGCGGGAGAGCTCCTACAATGAGCAGTTCTTC. This codes for CSVMRRESSYNEQFF.

This clonotype has only a few counts. This sequence joins TRBV6-6 and TRBJ2-3, with 10 bases lining up with TRBD2. The V and J ends lost 8 bases and 0 bases, in that order; junction bases with no gene match: 8. The CDR3 consists of 16 residues. Looked up from germline, CDR1 is MNHNY and CDR2 is SVGAGI (reference sequence). The CDR3 here is CASGGSGGLSTDTQYF. DNA for the CDR3: TGTGCCAGCGGGGGTAGCGGGGGGCTTAGCACAGATACGCAGTATTTT.

This clonotype occurred many times. This sequence joins TRBV7-2 and TRBJ2-6; D is undetermined. Trimming took off 2 bases at V and 10 bases at J, with 9 bases between the two ends. CDR1 SGHTA and CDR2 FQGNSA come from the germline V gene. The CDR3 runs 13 residues. The CDR3 DNA reads as TGTGCCAGCAGCTTAAGGGATCGAAACGTCCTGACTTTC. Translation: CASSLRDRNVLTF.

This chain uses TRBV30 with TRBJ1-1; D uncertain. Germline V CDR1 and CDR2: GTSNPN, SVGIG (reference sequence). This CDR3 has 11 amino acids. V lost 0 bases and J 4 bases, leaving 3 bases between the germline ends. The CDR3 reads CAWSVGTEAFF. The CDR3 DNA sequence: TGTGCCTGGAGTGTAGGCACTGAAGCTTTCTTT.

This clonotype was seen a few times. The gene calls are TRBV20-1 and TRBJ1-2; D remains unclear. Germline V gene lookup returns CDR1 DFQATT and CDR2 SNEGSKA (reference sequence). V was shortened by 1 base and J by 7 bases, with 10 bases between the two germline ends. The length of the CDR3 is 12 residues. DNA of the CDR3: TGCAGTGCTAGAGGGACGGCCCCTGGCTACACCTTC. Protein sequence: CSARGTAPGYTF.

The table lists this clonotype with a few counts. The chain uses TRBV5-5 and TRBJ2-3; a weak D match, TRBD1 (6 bases). Per germline, CDR1 SGHKS and CDR2 YYEKEE (reference sequence). Deletions cut 4 bases from V and 3 bases from J, with 15 bases between. The CDR3 extends over 15 amino acids. The CDR3: CASSIGGRGTDTQYF. CDR3 sequence (DNA): TGTGCCAGCAGCATAGGGGGAAGGGGTACAGATACGCAGTATTTT.

This chain links TRBV7-2 with TRBJ2-5; a possible D gene is TRBD2 (5 bases). The CDR3 has 13 residues. Germline CDR1 reads SGHTA; CDR2 reads FQGNSA. Trimming pared 0 bases from V and 12 bases from J, leaving 14 bases between. In DNA form, the CDR3 reads TGTGCCAGCAGCTTAGCGGAGGCAGGCCGGAAGTACTTC. Translation gives CASSLAEAGRKYF.

The rearrangement links TRBV20-1 to TRBJ2-1; the D gene is possibly TRBD1 (6 bases). In germline, CDR1 is DFQATT, CDR2 SNEGSKA (reference sequence). Trimming took off 5 bases at V and 2 bases at J, with 13 bases between the two ends. The CDR3 contains 14 residues. CDR3 sequence: CSAASGDPYNEQFF. DNA for the CDR3: TGCAGTGCTGCATCAGGGGATCCCTACAATGAGCAGTTCTTC.

The gene calls are TRBV5-6 and TRBJ2-3; 12 bases align to TRBD2. The CDR3 sequence is 17 residues long. Trimming removed 0 bases from V and 7 bases from J; junction bases left unmatched: 9. The germline V gene has CDR1 SGHDT and CDR2 YYEEEE. Here the CDR3 DNA reads TGTGCCAGCAGCTTGGGCGGGACTAGCGGGTATCAAAATACGCAGTATTTT. Translation gives CASSLGGTSGYQNTQYF.